This passage covers 5 T cell receptor beta chains from one sample sequenced in a study of Graves' ophthalmopathy and Graves' hyperthyroidism. RNA transcripts served as template for amplifying TCR beta CDR3 sequences. Scientists carried out first-round RT-PCR using HTBI primers and then a second-round multiplex PCR. TCRdb reanalysed the multiplex PCR reads using MiXCR and keeps one entry per CDR3 protein. The sample consists of hundreds of thousands of distinct CDR3 sequences, around a fifth of them appearing once. The sequencing input was peripheral blood. Every receptor here comes from a woman aged 18-29 years with stable Graves' hyperthyroidism. Some clones in this sample may be carry-over from other donors' samples.

This clonotype was observed at least ten times. The chain carries TRBV6-5 and TRBJ1-1, with D unclear. Between the trimmed V and J ends, which lost 2 bases and 10 bases, there was a span of 17 bases. Germline-derived CDR1 and CDR2 are MNHEY and SVGAGI. The CDR3 totals 14 residues. The CDR3 loop reads CASSYTWTDHLAFF. Written as DNA, the CDR3 is TGTGCCAGCAGTTACACATGGACGGACCATTTAGCTTTCTTT.

This clonotype was counted only a few times. CDR3 nucleotide sequence: TGTGCCAGCAGCTTAGAGGCGGGAACCCCCGCCGAGCAGTACTTC. Protein sequence: CASSLEAGTPAEQYF. The chain employs TRBV7-2 and TRBJ2-7, with TRBD2 as a possible D gene (6 bases). The CDR3 totals 15 residues. Deletions cut 1 base from V and 6 bases from J, with 16 bases between. CDR1 and CDR2 from the germline V gene are SGHTA and FQGNSA.

This clonotype was detected many times. V gene TRBV3-1 combines with J gene TRBJ2-5; the D is unclear. Germline CDR1 reads LGHDT; CDR2 reads YNNKEL (reference sequence). This CDR3 is built from 12 residues. Between the trimmed V and J ends, which lost 4 bases and 5 bases, there was a span of 8 bases. The CDR3 region has the DNA TGTGCCAGCAGCCCATTTTCGGAGACCCAGTACTTC. Encoded protein: CASSPFSETQYF.

This chain uses TRBV15 with TRBJ2-7; TRBD1 matches 7 bases. The CDR3 runs to 15 residues. Germline CDR1 reads LNHNV; CDR2 reads YYDKDF (reference sequence). The CDR3 DNA reads as TGTGCCACTAGCAGAGAAGGGACAGTGTCCTACGAGCAGTACGTC. Protein sequence: CATSREGTVSYEQYV.

The sample holds a few counts of this clonotype. The J gene is TRBJ1-6, the V gene TRBV19; D is possibly TRBD1 (5 bases). Germline V gene data show CDR1 as LNHDA and CDR2 as SQIVND (reference sequence). Trimming removed 2 bases from V and 7 bases from J, with 12 bases in between. The CDR3 has 15 amino acids. CDR3 loop: CASSIFKGRNSPLHF. CDR3 nucleotides: TGTGCCAGTAGTATATTTAAGGGGAGGAATTCACCCCTCCACTTT.